Listed below are T cell receptor beta chains from one sample, sequenced in a study of CD8 T cells in ankylosing spondylitis. TCRdb re-analysed the 5' RACE reads in MiXCR, keeping a single row per CDR3 protein. In the table there are 670,000 or so distinct CDR3 sequences, under 20% of which are singletons. The sequenced material came from blood, either unsorted or a sorted T cell fraction (not recorded which). The receptors shown here come from a male donor with ankylosing spondylitis. Each CDR3 is given with its conserved first and last residue. The order of the fields is D gene, V gene, clone size, J gene, CDR3 protein, CDR3 DNA. The D gene is left open where the match is weak. Clone sizes are given selectively: once, few, many, or a class where the clone is expanded.

d_gene: NA
v_gene: TRBV4-1
abundance: NA
j_gene: TRBJ1-4
CDR3aa: CASSQQDLNEKLFF
CDR3nt: TGCGCCAGCAGCCAACAAGATCTAAATGAAAAACTGTTTTTT

d_gene: NA
v_gene: TRBV24-1
abundance: few
j_gene: TRBJ2-1
CDR3aa: CATSPHGSSYNEQFF
CDR3nt: TGTGCCACCAGTCCTCACGGTAGCTCCTACAATGAGCAGTTCTTC

d_gene: NA
v_gene: TRBV6-5
abundance: NA
j_gene: TRBJ2-1
CDR3aa: CASSYSASPYNEQFF
CDR3nt: TGTGCCAGCAGTTACTCGGCTAGCCCCTACAATGAGCAGTTCTTC

d_gene: TRBD1
v_gene: TRBV20-1
abundance: NA
j_gene: TRBJ2-1
CDR3aa: CSASSDRGGYNEQFF
CDR3nt: TGCAGTGCTAGCAGTGACAGGGGGGGCTACAATGAGCAGTTCTTC

d_gene: TRBD1
v_gene: TRBV7-8
abundance: many
j_gene: TRBJ2-3
CDR3aa: CASSRDRVSADTQYF
CDR3nt: TGTGCCAGCAGCCGGGACAGGGTCTCTGCAGATACGCAGTATTTT

d_gene: NA
v_gene: TRBV5-1
abundance: NA
j_gene: TRBJ2-3
CDR3aa: CASSAEKGGSTDTQYF
CDR3nt: TGCGCCAGCAGCGCTGAAAAGGGGGGCTCCACAGATACGCAGTATTTT

d_gene: NA
v_gene: TRBV5-6
abundance: NA
j_gene: TRBJ2-7
CDR3aa: CASSGRTRPDEQYF
CDR3nt: TGTGCCAGCAGCGGGAGGACCCGCCCTGACGAGCAGTACTTC

d_gene: NA
v_gene: TRBV28
abundance: NA
j_gene: TRBJ1-5
CDR3aa: CASRLEDQPQHF
CDR3nt: TGTGCCAGCAGGTTAGAGGATCAGCCCCAGCATTTT

d_gene: TRBD1
v_gene: TRBV6-1
abundance: few
j_gene: TRBJ2-5
CDR3aa: CASSEAGQGVATQYF
CDR3nt: TGTGCCAGCAGTGAAGCGGGACAGGGCGTCGCGACCCAGTACTTC

d_gene: TRBD2
v_gene: TRBV30
abundance: few
j_gene: TRBJ2-1
CDR3aa: CAWSVTGTSYEQFF
CDR3nt: TGTGCCTGGAGTGTAACGGGGACTAGCTATGAGCAGTTCTTC

d_gene: TRBD1
v_gene: TRBV7-9
abundance: NA
j_gene: TRBJ2-2
CDR3aa: CASRQTKGTGITGELFF
CDR3nt: TGTGCCAGCAGACAAACAAAAGGGACAGGGATAACCGGGGAGCTGTTTTTT

d_gene: TRBD1
v_gene: TRBV6-5
abundance: few
j_gene: TRBJ1-2
CDR3aa: CASSSPQDRVGYTF
CDR3nt: TGTGCCAGCAGTTCTCCCCAGGACAGGGTTGGCTACACCTTC

d_gene: NA
v_gene: TRBV18
abundance: NA
j_gene: TRBJ2-7
CDR3aa: CASSPSLDHYEQYF
CDR3nt: TGTGCCAGCTCACCATCGCTCGACCATTACGAGCAGTACTTC

d_gene: NA
v_gene: TRBV2
abundance: NA
j_gene: TRBJ2-5
CDR3aa: CASEVTSGEETQYF
CDR3nt: TGTGCCAGTGAGGTCACATCAGGGGAAGAGACCCAGTACTTC

d_gene: TRBD2
v_gene: TRBV6-1
abundance: NA
j_gene: TRBJ2-2
CDR3aa: CASSPRGGPYTGELFF
CDR3nt: TGTGCCAGCAGTCCACGCGGGGGGCCCTACACCGGGGAGCTGTTTTTT

d_gene: NA
v_gene: TRBV13
abundance: NA
j_gene: TRBJ1-2
CDR3aa: CASSQMRADYGYTF
CDR3nt: TGTGCCAGCAGCCAAATGCGGGCGGATTATGGCTACACCTTC

d_gene: TRBD2
v_gene: TRBV20-1
abundance: few
j_gene: TRBJ2-5
CDR3aa: CSAREASGRGETQYF
CDR3nt: TGCAGTGCTAGAGAGGCTAGCGGGAGGGGTGAGACCCAGTACTTC

d_gene: NA
v_gene: TRBV7-9
abundance: few
j_gene: TRBJ2-2
CDR3aa: CASNPTAFLTGELFF
CDR3nt: TGTGCCAGCAACCCCACAGCCTTCCTCACCGGGGAGCTGTTTTTT

d_gene: TRBD2
v_gene: TRBV20-1
abundance: NA
j_gene: TRBJ2-3
CDR3aa: CSATPGLARTDTQYF
CDR3nt: TGCAGTGCTACACCGGGACTAGCTAGGACAGATACGCAGTATTTT

d_gene: NA
v_gene: TRBV5-6
abundance: NA
j_gene: TRBJ1-3
CDR3aa: CASSFIQEIHSGNTIYF
CDR3nt: TGTGCCAGCAGCTTTATTCAAGAAATCCACTCTGGAAACACCATATATTTT

d_gene: NA
v_gene: TRBV5-1
abundance: NA
j_gene: TRBJ2-7
CDR3aa: CASNTSSGPYEQYF
CDR3nt: TGCGCCAGCAACACCTCTAGTGGGCCTTACGAGCAGTACTTC

d_gene: NA
v_gene: TRBV20-1
abundance: NA
j_gene: TRBJ1-1
CDR3aa: CSASWGPEPFF
CDR3nt: TGCAGTGCTAGTTGGGGGCCTGAGCCTTTCTTT

d_gene: NA
v_gene: TRBV10-3
abundance: many
j_gene: TRBJ2-2
CDR3aa: CAISARDMTNTGELFF
CDR3nt: TGTGCCATCAGTGCCAGGGACATGACGAACACCGGGGAGCTGTTTTTT

d_gene: NA
v_gene: TRBV20-1
abundance: NA
j_gene: TRBJ1-2
CDR3aa: CSAPQDSRVYGYTF
CDR3nt: TGCAGTGCTCCCCAGGACAGCCGAGTTTATGGCTACACCTTC

d_gene: TRBD1
v_gene: TRBV4-1
abundance: few
j_gene: TRBJ2-2
CDR3aa: CASSPGTGGYNTGELFF
CDR3nt: TGCGCCAGCAGTCCCGGAACAGGGGGCTATAACACCGGGGAGCTGTTTTTT

d_gene: TRBD2
v_gene: TRBV3-1
abundance: once
j_gene: TRBJ2-5
CDR3aa: CASSRGLAGAQETQYF
CDR3nt: TGTGCCAGCAGCCGCGGACTAGCGGGGGCCCAAGAGACCCAGTACTTC

d_gene: NA
v_gene: TRBV9
abundance: few
j_gene: TRBJ2-1
CDR3aa: CASSVSPQGNSYNEQFF
CDR3nt: TGTGCCAGCAGCGTATCCCCCCAGGGGAATTCCTACAATGAGCAGTTCTTC

d_gene: NA
v_gene: TRBV6-5
abundance: once
j_gene: TRBJ2-4
CDR3aa: CARSYSKATAKNIQYF
CDR3nt: TGTGCCAGAAGTTACTCGAAAGCGACGGCCAAAAACATTCAGTACTTC

d_gene: NA
v_gene: TRBV30
abundance: few
j_gene: TRBJ2-5
CDR3aa: CAWNRAETQYF
CDR3nt: TGTGCCTGGAACCGGGCAGAGACCCAGTACTTC

d_gene: TRBD1
v_gene: TRBV20-1
abundance: few
j_gene: TRBJ2-7
CDR3aa: CSARAGQGSYEQYF
CDR3nt: TGCAGTGCTAGAGCCGGACAGGGGTCCTACGAGCAGTACTTC

d_gene: TRBD2
v_gene: TRBV2
abundance: NA
j_gene: TRBJ2-3
CDR3aa: CASKRTSGSSTDTQYF
CDR3nt: TGTGCCAGCAAACGGACTAGCGGGTCTAGCACAGATACGCAGTATTTT

d_gene: TRBD1
v_gene: TRBV5-6
abundance: NA
j_gene: TRBJ2-7
CDR3aa: CASSLGQGTLEQYF
CDR3nt: TGTGCCAGCAGTTTGGGACAGGGAACGCTGGAGCAGTACTTC

d_gene: NA
v_gene: TRBV15
abundance: few
j_gene: TRBJ2-4
CDR3aa: CATSRASADIQYF
CDR3nt: TGTGCCACCAGCAGAGCGTCGGCAGACATTCAGTACTTC

d_gene: TRBD1
v_gene: TRBV6-5
abundance: NA
j_gene: TRBJ1-5
CDR3aa: CASSLGQGRLGNQPQHF
CDR3nt: TGTGCCAGCAGTTTGGGACAGGGGAGGTTAGGCAATCAGCCCCAGCATTTT

d_gene: TRBD2
v_gene: TRBV7-2
abundance: NA
j_gene: TRBJ2-7
CDR3aa: CASSSLSGGYEQYF
CDR3nt: TGTGCCAGCAGTTCCCTTAGCGGGGGCTACGAGCAGTACTTC

d_gene: NA
v_gene: TRBV11-3
abundance: NA
j_gene: TRBJ2-2
CDR3aa: CASSLVSGGELFF
CDR3nt: TGTGCCAGCAGCTTAGTCTCCGGCGGGGAGCTGTTTTTT

d_gene: NA
v_gene: TRBV29-1
abundance: NA
j_gene: TRBJ2-2
CDR3aa: CSGTENTGELFF
CDR3nt: TGCAGCGGCACCGAGAACACCGGGGAGCTGTTTTTT

d_gene: NA
v_gene: TRBV9
abundance: few
j_gene: TRBJ2-3
CDR3aa: CASSATGRTDTQYF
CDR3nt: TGTGCCAGCAGCGCGACAGGGAGGACAGATACGCAGTATTTT

d_gene: NA
v_gene: TRBV24-1
abundance: NA
j_gene: TRBJ1-2
CDR3aa: CATSDTRGYGYTF
CDR3nt: TGTGCCACCAGTGACACCAGGGGCTATGGCTACACCTTC

d_gene: NA
v_gene: TRBV7-2
abundance: NA
j_gene: TRBJ1-1
CDR3aa: CASSGLRKVGDTEAFF
CDR3nt: TGTGCCAGCAGCGGACTACGGAAGGTGGGGGACACTGAAGCTTTCTTT

d_gene: TRBD1
v_gene: TRBV20-1
abundance: NA
j_gene: TRBJ1-1
CDR3aa: CSAKTSGTGGTEAFF
CDR3nt: TGCAGTGCTAAAACTTCCGGGACAGGGGGCACTGAAGCTTTCTTT

d_gene: TRBD2
v_gene: TRBV3-1
abundance: few
j_gene: TRBJ2-1
CDR3aa: CASSQEAGVAYNEQFF
CDR3nt: TGTGCCAGCAGCCAAGAAGCGGGAGTTGCCTACAATGAGCAGTTCTTC